This record covers a single T cell receptor beta chain. Its antigen is not identified. CDR3 length: 18 residues. Trimming removed 5 bases from V and 6 bases from J; junction bases left unmatched: 18. The germline V gene encodes CDR1 LNHNV and CDR2 YYDKDF (reference sequence). The sample belongs to a study of T cell responses to AZD1222 COVID-19 vaccine. Only in-frame clones appear in the TCRdb table, and some are missing; sequencing was by immunoSEQ multiplex PCR. There are over 100,000 clones in the sample; approximately 89% occur only once, and roughly 4.4% lies in the top ten. Study-level results: Vaccine-associated CD4 TCRs spanned spike, dominant at 160-218 and 743-854. Close to half of spike-specific TCRs reportedly recognize unmutated variant regions.

The chain joins TRBV15 to TRBJ1-4; 7 bases match TRBD1. The receptor's source is an adult who received the AZD1222 COVID-19 vaccine. Sequencing was performed on peripheral blood, taken 28 days after the second AZD1222 dose. Here the CDR3 reads CATSRRQGATRFDEKLFF. For the CDR3, the DNA is TGTGCCACCAGCCGAAGACAGGGCGCGACAAGGTTTGATGAAAAACTGTTTTTT.